This T cell receptor (beta chain) appears in the sequencing data of a study of cytomegalovirus exposure and HLA in healthy donors. General observations from the study: Associated with HLA alleles at 0.05 false discovery rate in a later analysis were some 18,000 TCR beta sequences. Later analysis placed DRB1 highest and HLA-C lowest in TCR association rates, which differed by HLA locus. Confirmation in vitro established that three CMV-associated chains were specific for CMV antigens. Cytomegalovirus-associated status was assigned to some 180 TCR beta chains.

The PCR made use of 60 Vbeta and 13 Jbeta primers. Generated by immunoSEQ multiplex PCR, the TCRdb table keeps only in-frame clones and is missing some. The repertoire includes about 160,000 clones, about 81% of them detected once, and approximately 2% sits in the top ten. CDR3 length: 13 amino acids. CDR1 is MNHEY, CDR2 SVGAGI, per germline. Trimming removed 5 bases at V and 6 bases at J, with 10 bases between. Notes on this clone: Its antigen is as yet unknown.

The chain carries TRBV6-5 and TRBJ2-2; TRBD1 is a possible D gene (6 bases). The sample comprised PBMCs. This clonotype was obtained from a woman aged 18-29 years in good health and CMV-seronegative. The CDR3 loop is CASSRGSAGELFF. CDR3 in DNA: TGTGCCAGCAGTAGGGGGTCGGCCGGGGAGCTGTTTTTT.